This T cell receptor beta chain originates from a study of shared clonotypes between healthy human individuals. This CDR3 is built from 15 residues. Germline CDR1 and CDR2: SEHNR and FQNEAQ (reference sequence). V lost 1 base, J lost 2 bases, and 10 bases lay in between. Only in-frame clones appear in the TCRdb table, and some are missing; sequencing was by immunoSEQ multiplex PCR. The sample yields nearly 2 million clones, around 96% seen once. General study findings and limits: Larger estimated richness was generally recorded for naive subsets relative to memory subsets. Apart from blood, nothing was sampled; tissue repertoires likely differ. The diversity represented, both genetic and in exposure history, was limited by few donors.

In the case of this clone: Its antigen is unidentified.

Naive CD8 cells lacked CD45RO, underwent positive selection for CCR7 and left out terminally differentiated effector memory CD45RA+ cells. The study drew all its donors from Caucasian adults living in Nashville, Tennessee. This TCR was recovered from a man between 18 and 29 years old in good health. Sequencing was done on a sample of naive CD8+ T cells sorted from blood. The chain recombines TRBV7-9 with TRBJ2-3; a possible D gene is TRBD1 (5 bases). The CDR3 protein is CASSLVTAFTDTQYF. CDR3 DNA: TGTGCCAGCAGCTTAGTGACAGCATTCACAGATACGCAGTATTTT. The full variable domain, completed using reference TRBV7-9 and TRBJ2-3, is DTGVSQNPRHKITKRGQNVTFRCDPISEHNRLYWYRQTLGQGPEFLTYFQNEAQLEKSRLLSDRFSAERPKGSFSTLEIQRTEQGDSAMYLCASSLVTAFTDTQYFGPGTRLTVL.